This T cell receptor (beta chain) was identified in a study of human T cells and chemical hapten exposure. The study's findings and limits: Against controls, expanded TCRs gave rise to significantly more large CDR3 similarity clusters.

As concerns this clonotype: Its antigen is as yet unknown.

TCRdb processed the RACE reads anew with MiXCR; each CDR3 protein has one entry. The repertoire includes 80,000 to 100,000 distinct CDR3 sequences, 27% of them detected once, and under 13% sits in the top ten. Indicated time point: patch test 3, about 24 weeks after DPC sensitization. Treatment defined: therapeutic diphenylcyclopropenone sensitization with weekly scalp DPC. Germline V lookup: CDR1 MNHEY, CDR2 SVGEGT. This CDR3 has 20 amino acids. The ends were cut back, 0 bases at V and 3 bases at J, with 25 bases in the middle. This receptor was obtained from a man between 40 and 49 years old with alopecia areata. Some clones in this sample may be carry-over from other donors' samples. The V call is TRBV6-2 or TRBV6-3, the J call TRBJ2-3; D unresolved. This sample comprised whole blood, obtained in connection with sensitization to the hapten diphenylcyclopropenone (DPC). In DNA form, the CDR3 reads TGTGCCAGCAGTTACTCCGCGAGAAGCAACGTTTTGTCGGCTACAGATACGCAGTATTTT. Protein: CASSYSARSNVLSATDTQYF.